This T cell receptor (beta chain) was sequenced for a study of T cells in Graves' hyperthyroidism and ophthalmopathy. In regard to this clonotype: Its antigen is as yet unknown.

V lost 3 bases, J lost 2 bases, and 17 bases lay in between. Looked up from germline, CDR1 is SGDLS and CDR2 is YYNGEE. The CDR3 sequence is 16 residues long. Lactation, pregnancy, other autoimmune disease or uncontrolled infection excluded patients. RNA transcripts gave rise to amplified TCR beta CDR3 regions. HTBI primers were the set used in a first-round RT-PCR of the TCR CDR3. TCRdb re-called the multiplex PCR reads through MiXCR, storing one row per CDR3 protein. Among about 570,000 distinct CDR3 sequences listed, 35% to 55% were seen once. Study-wide points: Median prediction lead before ophthalmopathy onset was 6.5 to 7 months with the model.

The chain joins TRBV9 to TRBJ1-2; perhaps TRBD1 as D (5 bases). The sequencing input was peripheral blood or thyroid tissue (not recorded which). The source is an adult woman with Graves' disease, either hyperthyroidism or ophthalmopathy (not recorded which). CDR3 loop: CASSGSRDGQNYGYTF. CDR3 nucleotide sequence: TGTGCCAGCAGCGGATCCCGGGACGGGCAGAACTATGGCTACACCTTC.